The next 20 T cell receptor beta chains were all read from a single sample in a study of blood T cell repertoires in COVID-19. The data were produced by immunoSEQ multiplex PCR, yet TCRdb's version contains in-frame clones alone and is incomplete. This table has about 210,000 clones, about 84% appearing once. Sequencing was carried out using PBMCs or T cells enriched from blood (not recorded which). These receptors all come from a man between 25 and 39 years old with acute COVID-19.

The V call is TRBV19, the J call TRBJ2-1; TRBD2 agrees at 8 bases. The CDR3 has 13 residues. The junction had 5 bases not matched to a gene; V was cut back by 6 bases and J by 7 bases. Germline loops: CDR1 LNHDA, CDR2 SQIVND (reference sequence). Here the CDR3 reads CASRRGGLNEQFF. The CDR3 DNA reads as TGTGCCAGTAGACGGGGGGGATTGAATGAGCAGTTCTTC.

This clone was seen a handful of times. The genes are TRBV7-2 and TRBJ2-7; D is unclear. The length of the CDR3 is 14 residues. Germline CDR1 is SGHTA and CDR2 is FQGNSA. V lost 2 bases, J lost 3 bases, and 11 bases lay in between. The chain's CDR3 is CASSLRSAGYEQYF. The CDR3 nucleotides read TGTGCCAGCAGCTTACGGTCGGCAGGCTACGAGCAGTACTTC.

The chain employs TRBV30 and TRBJ2-7, with 7 bases identical to TRBD1. The CDR3 has 14 residues. The trim removed 2 bases at V and 2 bases at J, leaving 6 bases unmatched. CDR1 is GTSNPN, CDR2 SVGIG, per germline (reference sequence). In nucleotides, the CDR3 is TGTGCCTGGAGTAAAAAGGGACAGCCCTACGAGCAGTACTTC. Translated: CAWSKKGQPYEQYF.

This rearrangement joins TRBV5-1 to TRBJ1-1, with D perhaps matching TRBD1 (5 bases). Germline CDR1 SGHRS, CDR2 YFSETQ. The CDR3 has 15 amino acids. V lost 0 bases to trimming and J lost 5 bases, with 14 bases between them. The chain's CDR3 is CASSLGSGWWTEAFF. As DNA, the CDR3 is TGCGCCAGCAGCTTGGGTTCAGGGTGGTGGACTGAAGCTTTCTTT.

The chain links TRBV5-6 to TRBJ2-7; D not resolved. Germline V gene lookup returns CDR1 SGHDT and CDR2 YYEEEE. CDR3 length: 12 amino acids. V was cut by 4 bases and J by 0 bases, with 5 bases left in between. The CDR3 region is CASSASSYEQYF. The CDR3 DNA sequence: TGTGCCAGCAGCGCTAGCTCCTACGAGCAGTACTTC. The full variable domain, with the rest looked up from reference TRBV5-6 and TRBJ2-7, is DAGVTQSPTHLIKTRGQQVTLRCSPKSGHDTVSWYQQALGQGPQFIFQYYEEEERQRGNFPDRFSGHQFPNYSSELNVNALLLGDSALYLCASSASSYEQYFGPGTRLTVT.

The rearrangement links TRBV30 to TRBJ1-1; 9 bases are shared with TRBD1. CDR1 GTSNPN and CDR2 SVGIG come from the germline V gene (reference sequence). Losses at the gene ends were 1 base for V and 7 bases for J; bases not matched to a gene: 10. The CDR3 has 15 residues. The CDR3 region has the DNA TGTGCCTGGAGTGCGTTTTTACCGGGACAGGGTGAAGCTTTCTTT. It is translated as CAWSAFLPGQGEAFF.

This clone came up a few times. The V gene is TRBV5-1, the J gene TRBJ2-5; the match to TRBD2 covers 12 bases. Germline V gives CDR1 SGHRS, CDR2 YFSETQ. The CDR3 consists of 15 residues. V shed 2 bases, J shed 5 bases, and the junction held 4 bases outside the gene matches. The CDR3 DNA follows: TGCGCCAGCAGCTTACTAGCGGGGGGCGGGGAGACCCAGTACTTC. This sequence encodes CASSLLAGGGETQYF. Together with reference TRBV5-1 and TRBJ2-5, the CDR3 gives the full variable domain: KAGVTQTPRYLIKTRGQQVTLSCSPISGHRSVSWYQQTPGQGLQFLFEYFSETQRNKGNFPGRFSGRQFSNSRSEMNVSTLELGDSALYLCASSLLAGGGETQYFGPGTRLLVL.

The V call is TRBV13, the J call TRBJ2-1; 8 bases map to TRBD2. Germline V CDR1 and CDR2: PRHDT, FYEKMQ (reference sequence). This CDR3 has 14 residues. V dropped 4 bases and J dropped 6; count of bases not matched to a gene: 5. The CDR3 reads CASSSGGLSNEQFF. CDR3 sequence (DNA): TGTGCCAGCAGCTCGGGGGGGTTAAGCAATGAGCAGTTCTTC. The complete variable domain, with remaining parts taken from reference TRBV13 and TRBJ2-1, reads AAGVIQSPRHLIKEKRETATLKCYPIPRHDTVYWYQQGPGQDPQFLISFYEKMQSDKGSIPDRFSAQQFSDYHSELNMSSLELGDSALYFCASSSGGLSNEQFFGPGTRLTVL.

The V call is TRBV19, the J call TRBJ1-1; TRBD1 aligns across 7 bases. The CDR3 totals 14 residues. CDR1 LNHDA and CDR2 SQIVND come from the germline V gene (reference sequence). Trimming removed 6 bases from V and 0 bases from J; junction bases left unmatched: 4. This CDR3 reads CASRSGQLNTEAFF. The CDR3 DNA is TGTGCCAGTAGGTCGGGACAGTTGAACACTGAAGCTTTCTTT.

The chain carries TRBV7-9 and TRBJ1-1; TRBD1 might be the D (6 bases). Germline CDR1 reads SEHNR; CDR2 reads FQNEAQ (reference sequence). Trimming stripped 4 bases from V and 2 bases from J, with 8 bases between. The CDR3 totals 13 residues. CDR3 in DNA: TGTGCCAGCAGCTACAGGGAAAACACTGAAGCTTTCTTT. Translating it yields CASSYRENTEAFF.

This clone has more than one count but fewer than ten. The chain joins TRBV4-1 to TRBJ1-3; 9 bases fit TRBD1. The junction had 5 bases not matched to a gene; V was cut back by 5 bases and J by 0 bases. CDR1 and CDR2 (germline): MGHRA, YSYEKL. The CDR3 extends over 16 amino acids. In nucleotides, the CDR3 is TGCGCCAGCAGCGCCGGACAGGGGCCCTCTGGAAACACCATATATTTT. Its protein product is CASSAGQGPSGNTIYF.

Only one count was recorded for this clone. The chain combines TRBV19 with TRBJ1-5; 7 nucleotides match TRBD1. V shed 10 bases, J shed 10 bases, and the junction held 10 bases outside the gene matches. Germline V gives CDR1 LNHDA, CDR2 SQIVND (reference sequence). The length of the CDR3 is 12 residues. This CDR3 is CATTTGIQPQHF. CDR3 sequence (DNA): TGTGCCACCACGACAGGGATTCAACCCCAGCATTTT.

This rearrangement joins TRBV5-4 to TRBJ1-4, with no clear D. The CDR3 is 13 amino acids. V was pared by 8 bases and J by 0 bases, with 8 bases between. CDR1 SGHNT and CDR2 YYREEE come from the germline V gene (reference sequence). DNA of the CDR3: TGTGCCAGTTCAATAGCAACTAATGAAAAACTGTTTTTT. This codes for CASSIATNEKLFF.

This CDR3 is CASSLEWGETPYGYTF. The CDR3 region has the DNA TGTGCCAGCAGCTTGGAGTGGGGCGAAACCCCCTATGGCTACACCTTC. The V and J genes are TRBV5-4 and TRBJ1-2; D is possibly TRBD1 (5 bases). V lost 0 bases, J lost 4 bases, and 16 bases lay in between. CDR3 length equals 16 residues. Germline-derived CDR1 and CDR2 are SGHNT and YYREEE (reference sequence).

About this clone itself: The junction shows a germline mismatch at one end, possibly a read error. This chain joins TRBV6-1 and TRBJ1-2, with D possibly being TRBD1 (5 bases). The germline V gene encodes CDR1 MNHNS and CDR2 SASEGT. The CDR3 length is 15 residues. The CDR3 reads CASSEGRAQGYGYTF. The CDR3 DNA reads TGTGCCAGCAGCGAAGGGAGGGCCCAGGGCTATGGCTACACCTTC.

This sequence joins TRBV5-6 and TRBJ1-1; 9 bases fit TRBD1. CDR3 length: 17 amino acids. Germline V lookup: CDR1 SGHDT, CDR2 YYEEEE. J was trimmed by 0 bases and V by 4 bases; bases with no gene match: 10. The CDR3 loop is CASSNTRDRAVNTEAFF. Here the CDR3 DNA reads TGTGCCAGCAGCAACACCCGGGACAGGGCAGTGAACACTGAAGCTTTCTTT.

The rearrangement uses TRBV5-4 and TRBJ1-1, with TRBD1 identical over 10 bases. The V segment lost 5 bases and the J segment 7 bases; nucleotides outside the gene matches: 2. In germline, CDR1 is SGHNT, CDR2 YYREEE (reference sequence). This CDR3 comprises 12 residues. The CDR3 DNA follows: TGTGCCAGCAGGAGGGACAGGGGTGAAGCTTTCTTT. It specifies CASRRDRGEAFF.

The chain uses TRBV27 and TRBJ2-7; tentatively, D is TRBD1 (5 bases). Trimming shortened V by 3 bases and J by 3 bases, and 9 bases separated the two germline ends. CDR1 is MNHEY and CDR2 is SMNVEV in the germline V gene (reference sequence). This CDR3 spans 13 amino acids. The CDR3 DNA sequence: TGTGCCAGCAGTTTGAGACAGTTCTACGAGCAGTACTTC. Translated, it gives CASSLRQFYEQYF.

The chain recombines TRBV4-1 with TRBJ1-1; the match to TRBD1 covers 7 bases. Germline lookup yields CDR1 MGHRA and CDR2 YSYEKL. Unmatched junction bases numbered 6, after V lost 4 bases and J lost 1 base. The length of the CDR3 is 15 residues. Here the CDR3 DNA reads TGCGCCAGCAGCCGAAACAGGGGCGCGAACACTGAAGCTTTCTTT. Its protein product is CASSRNRGANTEAFF.

The chain has TRBV6-5 and TRBJ1-2, with TRBD1 matching over 8 bases. Germline assignment: CDR1 MNHEY and CDR2 SVGAGI. The CDR3 length is 13 residues. J gave up 8 bases and V 8 bases, and 10 bases lay outside the gene matches. This CDR3 reads CASALTGGFGYTF. CDR3 DNA sequence: TGTGCCAGCGCACTAACAGGGGGTTTCGGCTACACCTTC.